This TCR beta chain was sequenced during a study of blood T cell repertoires in COVID-19. The CDR3 is 14 residues long. The trim removed 4 bases at V and 0 bases at J, leaving 2 bases unmatched. Germline V lookup: CDR1 SGHRS, CDR2 YFSETQ. Method: immunoSEQ multiplex PCR; TCRdb's copy keeps in-frame clones and lacks some. This sample has a few hundred thousand clones, with 89% found just once. The rearrangement links TRBV5-1 to TRBJ1-2; 8 nucleotides line up with TRBD1. The sequencing sample was made of peripheral blood. This TCR was recovered from a woman between 25 and 40 years old with COVID-19, enrolled during active disease. For the CDR3, the DNA is TGCGCCAGCAGCCGGGACAGGCCTAACTATGGCTACACCTTC. Its translation: CASSRDRPNYGYTF.